Given below is one T cell receptor (beta chain) in context. Its antigen remains unknown. This entry comes from a study of fetal regulatory T cell absence and autoimmunity. The study's findings and limits: Pancreas TCRs were oligoclonally enriched versus cord blood, some clones over 80-fold.

Trimming removed 5 bases from V and 2 bases from J; junction bases left unmatched: 4. This CDR3 comprises 13 residues. Germline CDR1 reads SQVTM; CDR2 reads ANQGSEA. Sequencing was at survey level. TCRdb's copy holds only in-frame clones and misses some; the assay was immunoSEQ multiplex PCR. The repertoire has around 100,000 clones, more than 70% of them found once; the top ten carry 2%. The chain employs TRBV29-1 and TRBJ2-3; 7 positions agree with TRBD2. Input material: pancreas tissue. The TCR was taken from a male donor with IPEX syndrome. The CDR3 loop reads CSVLSGVTDTQYF. CDR3 DNA: TGCAGCGTTTTGAGCGGGGTCACAGATACGCAGTATTTT.